The 28 T cell receptor beta chains below were found in one sample sequenced in a study of beta chain features in type 1 diabetes. Their specific antigens are unknown. Study-wide results and caveats: People with Type 1 diabetes carried modestly yet significantly shorter TCRB CDR3s in all four CD4+ subsets.

Expressed TCRB transcripts were sequenced after all isolated RNA was converted to cDNA. TCRdb's table, derived via immunoSEQ multiplex PCR, lists solely in-frame clones and lacks some. The data contain about 160,000 clones, about 8% of them singletons. Input material: central memory CD4+ T cells from blood. These receptors all stem from a woman between 40 and 55 years old with type 1 diabetes.

This clone was observed a handful of times. This chain joins TRBV9 and TRBJ2-2, with 7 positions matching TRBD2. CDR1 is SGDLS, CDR2 YYNGEE, per germline. After removal of 7 bases from V and 4 bases from J, the junction contained 4 bases not matched to a gene. CDR3 length: 13 amino acids. The CDR3 DNA sequence: TGTGCCAGCGCGGGGGTCGCCACCGGGGAGCTGTTTTTT. Residues: CASAGVATGELFF.

V is TRBV7-8 and J is TRBJ2-7, with 7 bases that match TRBD2. The V segment lost 5 bases and the J segment 7 bases; nucleotides outside the gene matches: 11. The germline V gene has CDR1 SGHVS and CDR2 FQNEAQ. The CDR3 loop spans 14 amino acids. The CDR3 loop reads CASSPVAGGGEQYF. As DNA, the CDR3 is TGTGCCAGCAGCCCTGTAGCGGGTGGGGGAGAGCAGTACTTC.

This clone occurred a few times. The J gene is TRBJ1-1, the V gene TRBV20-1; D not certain. With 5 bases removed from V and 4 bases from J, the gap between germline ends came to 8 bases. There are 11 residues in the CDR3. The germline V gene encodes CDR1 DFQATT and CDR2 SNEGSKA (reference sequence). CDR3 DNA sequence: TGCAGTGCTTCGAGGAGCACTGAAGCTTTCTTT. Translation gives CSASRSTEAFF.

This clone was seen ten or more times. The CDR3 is CASSPEGGRNTEAFF. The CDR3, as DNA: TGCGCCAGCAGCCCCGAGGGCGGGAGGAACACTGAAGCTTTCTTT. This sequence joins TRBV5-1 and TRBJ1-1; D ambiguous. The CDR3 consists of 15 residues. V was cut by 4 bases and J by 1 base, with 14 bases left in between. The germline V gene has CDR1 SGHRS and CDR2 YFSETQ.

This sequence joins TRBV29-1 and TRBJ2-3; tentatively, D is TRBD2 (6 bases). Per germline, CDR1 SQVTM and CDR2 ANQGSEA. The germline V and J ends were trimmed by 7 bases and 2 bases, with 19 bases remaining between them. The length of the CDR3 is 15 residues. CDR3 DNA sequence: TGCAGCGCCCTGGGGGGTAAAGCCCTCACAGATACGCAGTATTTT. It is translated as CSALGGKALTDTQYF.

This clone was found a few times. The chain links TRBV29-1 to TRBJ2-4; possibly TRBD2 for D (7 bases). Trimming left V 3 bases short and J 7 bases short, with 16 bases between. The CDR3 is 14 residues long. The germline V gene encodes CDR1 SQVTM and CDR2 ANQGSEA. CDR3 amino acids: CSVESTGRGNIQYF. As DNA, the CDR3 is TGCAGCGTTGAGTCCACAGGGAGGGGTAACATTCAGTACTTC.

This chain uses TRBV6-6 with TRBJ1-1; D is unclear. The V gene lost 5 bases and the J gene lost 5 bases, with 15 bases spanning the gap. CDR1 and CDR2 from the germline V gene are MNHNY and SVGAGI (reference sequence). The CDR3 length is 14 residues. The CDR3 coding sequence is TGTGCCAGCAGTGATCGACGGGAGGGTACTGAAGCTTTCTTT. Residues: CASSDRREGTEAFF.

The table lists this clone with a few counts. CDR3 residues: CASSRRPGQDNTEAFF. The CDR3 DNA is TGCGCCAGCAGCCGTAGACCGGGACAGGACAACACTGAAGCTTTCTTT. V usage is TRBV4-3 and J usage is TRBJ1-1, with TRBD1 identical over 8 bases. The V gene's germline CDR1 is LGHNA and CDR2 YSLEER. The junction had 9 bases not matched to a gene; V was cut back by 4 bases and J by 2 bases. The CDR3 has 16 amino acids.

The rearrangement links TRBV7-3 to TRBJ2-5; TRBD2 agrees at 8 bases. Germline assignment: CDR1 SGHTA and CDR2 FQGTGA. The CDR3 runs to 15 residues. V lost 3 bases and J lost 0; bases outside the gene matches: 3. CDR3 bases: TGTGCCAGCAGCTTTAGCGGGACGTACCAAGAGACCCAGTACTTC. It is translated as CASSFSGTYQETQYF.

This clone has at least ten counts. The gene calls are TRBV18 and TRBJ2-7, with TRBD2 matching 7 bases. The CDR3 spans 15 residues. The junction had 6 bases not matched to a gene; V was cut back by 4 bases and J by 0 bases. The V gene's germline CDR1 is KGHSH and CDR2 LQKENI. As DNA, the CDR3 is TGTGCCAGCTCACAGCGGGGTCCGACCTCCTACGAGCAGTACTTC. Amino acids: CASSQRGPTSYEQYF.

In its sample, this clone was seen once. The V gene is TRBV18, the J gene TRBJ2-3; a weak D match, TRBD2 (5 bases). The germline CDR1 and CDR2 sequences are KGHSH and LQKENI. The V gene lost 3 bases and the J gene lost 5 bases, with 15 bases spanning the gap. This CDR3 spans 15 amino acids. The CDR3 loop is CASSPGGPGGDTQYF. The CDR3 DNA follows: TGTGCCAGCTCACCTGGAGGCCCCGGAGGAGATACGCAGTATTTT.

This chain links TRBV30 with TRBJ2-7; TRBD1 matches at 9 bases. Germline V gene data show CDR1 as GTSNPN and CDR2 as SVGIG (reference sequence). Trimming cost V 5 bases and J 5 bases; bases outside gene matches: 4. This CDR3 is 12 amino acids long. Written as DNA, the CDR3 is TGTGCCTGGGAGGACAGGGGAGACGAGCAGTACTTC. Residues: CAWEDRGDEQYF.

There are a few counts of this clone. The gene calls are TRBV29-1 and TRBJ2-1, with 13 bases aligning to TRBD2. CDR3 size: 15 residues. V lost 4 bases, J lost 4 bases, and 4 bases stayed unmatched. The germline gives CDR1 SQVTM, CDR2 ANQGSEA. The DNA for the CDR3 is TGCAGCGTTGTAGGGACTAGCGGGATTTACAATGAGCAGTTCTTC. This translates into CSVVGTSGIYNEQFF.

This clone was observed a few times. The J gene is TRBJ1-1, the V gene TRBV4-3; D uncertain. V lost 1 base and J lost 7, with 16 bases in between. This CDR3 has 15 amino acids. Per the germline V gene, CDR1 is LGHNA and CDR2 is YSLEER. The chain's CDR3 is CASSQVTAVRVEAFF. In nucleotides, the CDR3 is TGCGCCAGCAGCCAAGTAACAGCAGTCCGAGTTGAAGCTTTCTTT.

The chain employs TRBV4-2 and TRBJ1-1; D not certain. With 1 base removed from V and 1 base from J, the gap between germline ends came to 4 bases. Germline assignment: CDR1 LGHNA and CDR2 YNFKEQ. This CDR3 is built from 13 residues. Here the CDR3 reads CASSQARNTEAFF. DNA for the CDR3: TGTGCCAGCAGCCAAGCCCGGAACACTGAAGCTTTCTTT.

V is TRBV6-1 and J is TRBJ2-7; 11 bases align to TRBD2. CDR1 and CDR2 (germline): MNHNS, SASEGT. J lost 7 bases, V lost 7 bases, and 9 bases had no gene match. The CDR3 extends over 14 amino acids. DNA of the CDR3: TGTGCCAGCAACCCGGGACTAGCGGTTCAAGAGCAGTACTTC. Protein sequence: CASNPGLAVQEQYF.

The table lists this clone with a few counts. V usage is TRBV15 and J usage is TRBJ2-1; possibly TRBD1 for D (6 bases). The V end was cut by 4 bases, the J end by 7 bases, with 14 bases between. Germline V gives CDR1 LNHNV, CDR2 YYDKDF (reference sequence). The CDR3 is made up of 14 amino acids. CDR3 loop: CATSTHNRGNEQFF. The CDR3 DNA sequence: TGTGCCACCAGCACCCACAATAGGGGGAATGAGCAGTTCTTC.

This clone showed up just a few times. This sequence joins TRBV23-1 and TRBJ1-1; no clear D. TRBV23-1 is flagged as an ORF with uncertain function. The CDR3 sequence is 14 residues long. V gave up 6 bases and J gave up 1 base, with 12 bases separating them. CDR3 region: CASSLQPGNTEAFF. The CDR3 bases are TGCGCCAGCAGCCTGCAGCCGGGGAACACTGAAGCTTTCTTT.

This clone appeared a few times. The rearrangement links TRBV7-3 to TRBJ2-3, with 13 positions matching TRBD2. Losses at the gene ends were 5 bases for V and 5 bases for J; bases not matched to a gene: 10. The germline V gene encodes CDR1 SGHTA and CDR2 FQGTGA. This CDR3 is 17 amino acids long. The CDR3 loop reads CASSPSGTSGAKDTQYF. The DNA for the CDR3 is TGTGCCAGCAGCCCAAGTGGGACTAGCGGGGCGAAAGATACGCAGTATTTT.

DNA for the CDR3: TGTGCCAGCAGCTTAGCCCCCCATGGCCCGGGGGGGAACACTGAAGCTTTCTTT. Protein: CASSLAPHGPGGNTEAFF. V usage is TRBV7-8 and J usage is TRBJ1-1; possibly TRBD1 for D (5 bases). CDR3 length: 18 residues. V lost 0 bases, J lost 1 base, and 18 bases lay in between. Germline values: CDR1 SGHVS, CDR2 FQNEAQ. Looking up the rest from reference TRBV7-8 and TRBJ1-1 gives the full variable domain: GAGVSQSPRYKVAKRGQDVALRCDPISGHVSLFWYQQALGQGPEFLTYFQNEAQLDKSGLPSDRFFAERPEGSVSTLKIQRTQQEDSAVYLCASSLAPHGPGGNTEAFFGQGTRLTVV.

This clone has only a few counts. J is TRBJ2-1 and V is TRBV13; TRBD2 matches at 7 bases. The V and J ends lost 2 bases and 6 bases, in that order; junction bases with no gene match: 10. Germline lookup yields CDR1 PRHDT and CDR2 FYEKMQ (reference sequence). The CDR3 length is 16 residues. The CDR3 DNA sequence: TGTGCCAGCAGCTTAAGGGTACTGGGGACTACCAATGAGCAGTTCTTC. Residues: CASSLRVLGTTNEQFF.

This clone came up a few times. The chain carries TRBV18 and TRBJ2-1, with D maybe TRBD1 (6 bases). Germline lookup yields CDR1 KGHSH and CDR2 LQKENI. V was pared by 2 bases and J by 3 bases, with 17 bases between. The CDR3 is made up of 17 amino acids. This chain's CDR3 is CASSPGEGTLDYNEQFF. The DNA of the CDR3 is TGTGCCAGCTCACCAGGTGAGGGGACACTAGACTACAATGAGCAGTTCTTC.

This clone occurred a few times. The rearrangement uses TRBV15 and TRBJ1-6, with 7 bases lining up with TRBD1. Germline CDR1 and CDR2: LNHNV and YYDKDF (reference sequence). This CDR3 contains 17 residues. Trimming cost V 5 bases and J 8 bases; bases outside gene matches: 15. The CDR3 protein is CATSPITGARRDSPLHF. Here the CDR3 DNA reads TGTGCCACCAGCCCAATCACAGGGGCTCGAAGGGATTCACCCCTCCACTTT.

This clone has only a few counts. V gene TRBV7-2 combines with J gene TRBJ2-5; the match to TRBD2 covers 8 bases. The germline CDR1 and CDR2 sequences are SGHTA and FQGNSA. This CDR3 region has 17 residues. Unmatched junction bases numbered 10, after V lost 0 bases and J lost 4 bases. CDR3 coding DNA: TGTGCCAGCAGCTTAGCGCGAAGCGGGAGCTTTCTAGAGACCCAGTACTTC. It codes for CASSLARSGSFLETQYF.

The rearrangement links TRBV6-5 to TRBJ1-3; possibly TRBD1 for D (5 bases). This CDR3 comprises 14 residues. Trimming stripped 8 bases from V and 4 bases from J, with 15 bases between. Germline V gene sequence: CDR1 MNHEY, CDR2 SVGAGI. CDR3 bases: TGTGCCAGCGGACCCGGAGGGGTAGGAAACACCATATATTTT. Its protein product is CASGPGGVGNTIYF.

This clone was detected only a few times. The J gene is TRBJ2-7, the V gene TRBV7-2; no clear D. The CDR3 consists of 15 residues. V was cut by 3 bases and J by 0 bases, with 12 bases left in between. Germline lookup yields CDR1 SGHTA and CDR2 FQGNSA. The CDR3 nucleotides read TGTGCCAGCAGCTTGTTAGCCTCTAGCTCCTACGAGCAGTACTTC. Protein sequence: CASSLLASSSYEQYF.

This clone was counted only a few times. The V call is TRBV29-1, the J call TRBJ1-1; D not resolved. This CDR3 has 13 amino acids. Between the trimmed V and J ends, which lost 4 bases and 4 bases, there was a span of 13 bases. CDR1 and CDR2 from the germline V gene are SQVTM and ANQGSEA. The CDR3 sequence is CSVGHPATTEAFF. CDR3 DNA sequence: TGCAGCGTTGGACACCCGGCGACCACTGAAGCTTTCTTT.

This clone was detected many times. CDR3 residues: CASSISVTVTYEQYF. The CDR3, as DNA: TGTGCCAGTAGTATCTCCGTTACAGTCACCTACGAGCAGTACTTC. The V call is TRBV19, the J call TRBJ2-7; D is ambiguous. The CDR3 is 15 residues long. CDR1 LNHDA and CDR2 SQIVND come from the germline V gene (reference sequence). The V end was cut by 3 bases, the J end by 2 bases, with 14 bases between.